This T cell receptor (delta chain) was identified in a study of gamma-delta chains in newborns, infants, children. Study-wide background: Microbial exposure reportedly drives polyclonal innate γδ T cell expansion after birth.

TCRdb re-processed the reads using CATT. Of roughly 5,000 delta-chain clones listed, roughly 2.8% are singletons. V shed 3 bases, J shed 0 bases, and the junction held 5 bases outside the gene matches. The CDR3 totals 19 residues. Germline V lookup: CDR1 GEAIGNYY, CDR2 EKD. In its sample, this clone was seen a few times. The identical CDR3 is also encoded by other nucleotide sequences in the sample. The sequencing input was blood. This chain links TRDV2 with TRDJ3; 12 positions agree with TRDD3. The TCR sequence derives from a child who was a newborn, infant or young child, either healthy, febrile or measles-vaccinated (not recorded which). CDR3 loop: CACDSGGYASSWDTRQMFF. For the CDR3, the DNA is TGTGCCTGTGACTCTGGGGGATACGCGAGCTCCTGGGACACCCGACAGATGTTTTTC.